A selection of T cell receptor beta chains follows, all from one sample in a study of OX40 agonist ivuxolimab in advanced cancers. TCRdb keeps only in-frame clones here, not all; method: immunoSEQ multiplex PCR. In the table there are 80,000 to 100,000 clones, about nine tenths of which are singletons. Material: CD4+ or CD8+ T cells sorted from blood, obtained in a trial of the OX40 agonist ivuxolimab. The origin of the receptors is an adult with an advanced solid tumor such as melanoma, head and neck, liver or kidney cancer. The CDR3 runs from the conserved cysteine through the conserved F or W. A D gene is named only where the DNA matches it firmly. Clone size is stated in some rows and not others, as once, few, many or a class when expanded.

clone_size	j_call	d_call	v_call	cdr3_aa	cdr3_nt
NA	TRBJ1-3	NA	TRBV4-3	CASSQESARSSGNTIYF	TGCGCCAGCAGCCAAGAGTCAGCCCGATCCTCTGGAAACACCATATATTTT
once	TRBJ1-5	NA	TRBV6-5	CASSYEGVNQPQHF	TGTGCCAGCAGTTACGAAGGGGTCAATCAGCCCCAGCATTTT
once	TRBJ1-2	NA	TRBV9	CASSVGSGSNYGYTF	TGTGCCAGCAGCGTAGGGTCAGGTTCTAACTATGGCTACACCTTC
NA	TRBJ2-3	TRBD1	TRBV10-3	CAICDRVPDTQYF	TGTGCCATCTGTGACAGGGTCCCAGATACGCAGTATTTT
NA	TRBJ2-7	NA	TRBV7-2	CASSDRYEQYF	TGTGCCAGCAGCGACCGCTACGAGCAGTACTTC
NA	TRBJ1-6	NA	TRBV29-1	CSVGEGRNSPLHF	TGCAGCGTTGGGGAGGGGCGGAATTCACCCCTCCACTTT
NA	TRBJ2-1	TRBD2	TRBV5-4	CASSPPTSGGANEQFF	TGTGCCAGCAGCCCTCCGACTAGCGGGGGGGCCAATGAGCAGTTCTTC
NA	TRBJ2-1	TRBD1	TRBV5-5	CASRTGTGSSSEQFF	TGTGCCAGCAGGACCGGGACAGGGAGTTCGAGCGAGCAGTTCTTC
NA	TRBJ1-2	NA	TRBV30	CAGGGFGGYTF	TGTGCCGGGGGGGGGTTTGGAGGCTACACCTTC
NA	TRBJ2-1	NA	TRBV19	CASSTLSLTGRNEQFF	TGTGCCAGTAGTACCCTCTCGCTGACAGGGAGGAATGAGCAGTTCTTC
NA	TRBJ2-1	NA	TRBV19	CASSTRTRALF	TGTGCCAGTAGTACCCGGACAAGGGCGCTCTTC
NA	TRBJ2-2	NA	TRBV9	CASSVGQNTGELFF	TGTGCCAGCAGCGTGGGTCAGAACACCGGGGAGCTGTTTTTT
few	TRBJ1-1	NA	TRBV2	CASSEQGKENTEAFF	TGTGCCAGCAGTGAACAAGGAAAGGAGAACACTGAAGCTTTCTTT
once	TRBJ2-7	TRBD2	TRBV7-2	CASSFSLAGGRTQQYF	TGTGCCAGCAGCTTTTCCTTAGCGGGGGGGCGAACTCAGCAGTACTTC
NA	TRBJ1-6	TRBD1	TRBV30	CAWGIDRGVPYNSPLHF	TGTGCCTGGGGTATAGACAGGGGTGTACCCTATAATTCACCCCTCCACTTT
NA	TRBJ2-1	NA	TRBV9	CASSVDLASEQFF	TGTGCCAGCAGCGTAGATCTAGCAAGTGAGCAGTTCTTC
NA	TRBJ2-2	NA	TRBV9	CASSPLGGGPGELFF	TGTGCCAGCAGCCCACTGGGGGGTGGGCCCGGGGAGCTGTTTTTT
few	TRBJ1-4	TRBD1	TRBV5-4	CASSSTGVQRNEKLFF	TGTGCCAGCAGCTCAACAGGGGTCCAACGTAATGAAAAACTGTTTTTT
NA	TRBJ1-2	NA	TRBV6-5	CASSYFSRGAGGYTF	TGTGCCAGCAGTTACTTCTCCCGGGGGGCGGGTGGCTACACCTTC
NA	TRBJ2-7	NA	TRBV6-5	CASTGAKQYF	TGTGCCAGCACGGGCGCGAAGCAGTACTTC
NA	TRBJ2-1	TRBD1	TRBV5-1	CASSGQGHNEQFF	TGCGCCAGCAGCGGACAGGGTCACAATGAGCAGTTCTTC
NA	TRBJ2-5	TRBD1	TRBV18	CASSPKGGTGVQETQYF	TGTGCCAGCTCACCAAAGGGCGGGACAGGGGTCCAAGAGACCCAGTACTTC
NA	TRBJ2-3	NA	TRBV27	CASSFRGRGTDTQYF	TGTGCCAGCAGTTTTAGGGGCAGGGGTACAGATACGCAGTATTTT
NA	TRBJ1-2	NA	TRBV2	CASRQNNYGYTF	TGTGCCAGCCGCCAGAATAACTATGGCTACACCTTC
NA	TRBJ1-2	NA	TRBV7-8	CASSLGTAFYGYTF	TGTGCCAGCAGCTTAGGGACAGCTTTCTATGGCTACACCTTC
once	TRBJ1-4	NA	TRBV7-8	CASSLELRKLFF	TGTGCCAGCAGCTTAGAACTGAGGAAACTGTTTTTT
NA	TRBJ1-2	TRBD1	TRBV5-4	CASSPRGGGAGYTF	TGTGCCAGCAGCCCCCGGGGAGGGGGCGCGGGCTACACCTTC
many	TRBJ1-2	TRBD1	TRBV6-1	CASRSGTGYYGYTF	TGTGCCAGCAGGTCCGGGACAGGGTACTATGGCTACACCTTC
NA	TRBJ1-5	NA	TRBV5-5	CASSTTSGWNQPQHF	TGTGCCAGCAGCACGACGTCGGGATGGAATCAGCCCCAGCATTTT
few	TRBJ2-3	NA	TRBV7-3	CASSLAGRHTDTQYF	TGTGCCAGCAGCTTAGCAGGGAGGCACACAGATACGCAGTATTTT
NA	TRBJ2-2	NA	TRBV7-2	CASSLGGYPGELFF	TGTGCCAGCAGCTTAGGAGGGTACCCCGGGGAGCTGTTTTTT
few	TRBJ1-1	TRBD1	TRBV10-1	CASQTGGSNTEAFF	TGCGCCAGTCAAACAGGGGGATCGAACACTGAAGCTTTCTTT
NA	TRBJ2-2	NA	TRBV7-9	CASSLDRVGELFF	TGTGCCAGCAGCTTAGATAGGGTCGGGGAGCTGTTTTTT
NA	TRBJ2-5	NA	TRBV7-2	CASSNLETQYF	TGTGCCAGCAGCAATCTTGAGACCCAGTACTTC
NA	TRBJ2-2	NA	TRBV5-4	CASTIPDTGELFF	TGTGCCAGCACGATCCCCGATACCGGGGAGCTGTTTTTT
NA	TRBJ1-6	NA	TRBV6-1	CASSEALQNSPLHF	TGTGCCAGCAGTGAAGCGCTTCAGAATTCACCCCTCCACTTT
NA	TRBJ2-7	NA	TRBV7-9	CASSLQVWEQYF	TGTGCCAGCAGCCTACAGGTCTGGGAGCAGTACTTC
NA	TRBJ1-5	NA	TRBV7-9	CASSLAGGPLGNQPQHF	TGTGCCAGCAGCTTAGCGGGGGGTCCCCTAGGCAATCAGCCCCAGCATTTT
NA	TRBJ2-1	TRBD1	TRBV28	CASSLPLGQGRDNEQFF	TGTGCCAGCAGTTTACCTCTCGGACAGGGGCGTGACAATGAGCAGTTCTTC
NA	TRBJ2-7	NA	TRBV6-1	CASPRDGTYEQYF	TGTGCCAGCCCTCGGGACGGTACCTACGAGCAGTACTTC
NA	TRBJ2-7	NA	TRBV14	CASSQGGLQGDYEQYF	TGTGCCAGCAGCCAAGGGGGCTTACAGGGCGACTACGAGCAGTACTTC